This TCR beta chain derives from a study of early T cells in non-severe SARS-CoV-2 infection. Individual cDNA molecules carried attached unique molecular identifiers. TCRdb reprocessed the 5' RACE reads via MiXCR and lists one record per CDR3 protein. The sample lists just over 95,000 distinct CDR3 sequences, approximately 10% occurring once. The V end lost 5 bases, the J end lost 1 base, and 17 bases lay between the germline ends. This CDR3 is 17 amino acids long. CDR1 and CDR2 from the germline V gene are MNHNS and SASEGT. The material sequenced was whole blood. The V gene is TRBV6-1, the J gene TRBJ2-2; D gene uncertain. The receptor comes from an adult who was a healthcare worker with PCR-confirmed SARS-CoV-2 infection or an uninfected control (not recorded which). Here the CDR3 DNA reads TGTGCCAGCAGTTCAGTTTCAACCCCTCTGAACACCGGGGAGCTGTTTTTT. Translation gives CASSSVSTPLNTGELFF.